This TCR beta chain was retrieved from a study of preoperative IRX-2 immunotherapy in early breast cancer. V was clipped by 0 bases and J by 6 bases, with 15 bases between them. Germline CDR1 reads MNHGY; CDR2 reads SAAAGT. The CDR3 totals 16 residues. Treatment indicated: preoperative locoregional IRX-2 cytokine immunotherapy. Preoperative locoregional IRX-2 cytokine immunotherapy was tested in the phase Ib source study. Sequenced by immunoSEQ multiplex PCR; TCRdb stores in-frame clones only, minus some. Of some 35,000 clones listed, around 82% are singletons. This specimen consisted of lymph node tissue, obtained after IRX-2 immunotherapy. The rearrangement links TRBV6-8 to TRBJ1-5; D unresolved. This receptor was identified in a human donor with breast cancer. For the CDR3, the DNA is TGTGCCAGCAGTTACTCGGAGAGGGTTTACTTTCAGCCCCAGCATTTT. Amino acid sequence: CASSYSERVYFQPQHF.